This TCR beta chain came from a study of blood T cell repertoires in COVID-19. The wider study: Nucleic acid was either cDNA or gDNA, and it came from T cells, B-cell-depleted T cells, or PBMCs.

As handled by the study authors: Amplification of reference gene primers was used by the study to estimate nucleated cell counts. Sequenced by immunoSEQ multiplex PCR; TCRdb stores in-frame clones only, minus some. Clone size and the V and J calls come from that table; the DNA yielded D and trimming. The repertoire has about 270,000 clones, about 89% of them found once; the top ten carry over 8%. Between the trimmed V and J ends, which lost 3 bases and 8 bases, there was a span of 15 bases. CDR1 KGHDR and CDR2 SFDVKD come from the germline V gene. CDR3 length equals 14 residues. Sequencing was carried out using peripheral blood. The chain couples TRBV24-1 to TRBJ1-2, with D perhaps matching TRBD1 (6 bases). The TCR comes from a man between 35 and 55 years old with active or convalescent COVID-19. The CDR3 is CATSDGAGARGYTF. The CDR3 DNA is TGTGCCACCAGTGATGGGGCGGGGGCACGAGGCTACACCTTC.